The 28 T cell receptor beta chains reported below all come from one sample, sequenced in a study of CD8 T cells in ankylosing spondylitis. One entry per CDR3 protein, called by TCRdb with MiXCR from the 5' RACE reads. The data show approximately 300,000 distinct CDR3 sequences, with roughly 20% seen just once and 7.5% to 9% held by the top ten. The sequenced sample consisted of blood, either unsorted or a sorted T cell fraction (not recorded which). These receptors were obtained from a male donor with ankylosing spondylitis or in good health (not recorded which).

The CDR3 reads CASSKADRAFRAFF. The CDR3 bases are TGCGCCAGCAGCAAGGCGGACAGGGCTTTTCGAGCTTTCTTT. The chain recombines TRBV4-1 with TRBJ1-1, with 8 nucleotides matching TRBD1. V shed 5 bases, J shed 10 bases, and the junction held 12 bases outside the gene matches. The CDR3 contains 14 residues. Germline CDR1 reads MGHRA; CDR2 reads YSYEKL.

This clonotype was picked up a small number of times. The V call is TRBV5-1, the J call TRBJ1-1; a weak D match, TRBD1 (6 bases). CDR3 length equals 14 residues. Per germline, CDR1 SGHRS and CDR2 YFSETQ. V lost 0 bases, J lost 4 bases, and 10 bases lay in between. CDR3 residues: CASSLAKGGTEAFF. As DNA, the CDR3 is TGCGCCAGCAGCTTGGCCAAAGGGGGCACTGAAGCTTTCTTT.

This clonotype was observed a few times. The gene calls are TRBV15 and TRBJ2-6, with D unresolved. The CDR3 length is 14 residues. V dropped 1 base and J dropped 1 base, with 2 bases sitting between them. The germline CDR1 and CDR2 sequences are LNHNV and YYDKDF (reference sequence). The CDR3 nucleotides are TGTGCCACCAGCAGAGGGTCTGGGGCCAACGTCCTGACTTTC. This encodes CATSRGSGANVLTF.

The chain couples TRBV6-5 to TRBJ1-2; 9 bases agree with TRBD1. V lost 2 bases to trimming and J lost 5 bases; unmatched junction nucleotides: 9. The CDR3 sequence is 16 residues long. The germline V gene has CDR1 MNHEY and CDR2 SVGAGI. In nucleotides, the CDR3 is TGTGCCAGCAGTTACGGGACAGGGCAATGGATGTATGGCTACACCTTC. Translating it yields CASSYGTGQWMYGYTF.

This clonotype was detected a few times. The V call is TRBV28, the J call TRBJ2-3; a possible D gene is TRBD1 (5 bases). With 6 bases removed from V and 8 bases from J, the gap between germline ends came to 12 bases. CDR3 size: 12 residues. CDR1 MDHEN and CDR2 SYDVKM come from the germline V gene. CDR3 region: CASSQGQGTQYF. CDR3 nucleotides: TGTGCCAGCAGCCAAGGACAAGGTACGCAGTATTTT.

This clonotype was counted a few times. The chain has TRBV6-5 and TRBJ2-3; the D gene could be TRBD1 or TRBD2 (5 bases each). The germline V and J ends were trimmed by 2 bases and 1 base, with 13 bases remaining between them. Germline loops: CDR1 MNHEY, CDR2 SVGAGI. This CDR3 has 16 amino acids. This chain's CDR3 is CASSYVGTGRTDTQYF. The CDR3 region has the DNA TGTGCCAGCAGTTACGTGGGGACCGGTCGCACAGATACGCAGTATTTT.

This clonotype was seen a few times. This chain connects TRBV20-1 to TRBJ2-1; possible D gene TRBD2, 6 bases. Germline CDR1 DFQATT, CDR2 SNEGSKA (reference sequence). This CDR3 comprises 14 residues. V was cut by 3 bases and J by 0 bases, with 9 bases left in between. The CDR3 coding sequence is TGCAGTGCTAGGTTCGGGAGCTCCTACAATGAGCAGTTCTTC. Protein: CSARFGSSYNEQFF.

This clonotype has more than one count but fewer than ten. In DNA form, the CDR3 reads TGCAGTGCCGGGGCAAGCGGGAACAATGAGCAGTTCTTC. It encodes CSAGASGNNEQFF. The chain carries TRBV20-1 and TRBJ2-1; 7 bases line up with TRBD2. CDR1 and CDR2 (germline): DFQATT, SNEGSKA (reference sequence). After removal of 6 bases from V and 5 bases from J, the junction contained 7 bases not matched to a gene. The CDR3 is made up of 13 amino acids.

The rearrangement joins TRBV5-1 to TRBJ2-5, with D perhaps being TRBD1 or TRBD2 (6 bases each). The length of the CDR3 is 12 residues. The V gene lost 6 bases and the J gene lost 5 bases, with 11 bases spanning the gap. Looked up from germline, CDR1 is SGHRS and CDR2 is YFSETQ. The CDR3 DNA is TGCGCCAGCACGGGGGCGGGGGAGACCCAGTACTTC. Translation gives CASTGAGETQYF.

This clonotype was seen only a few times. The V call is TRBV5-6, the J call TRBJ1-2; 10 nucleotides line up with TRBD1. The germline CDR1 and CDR2 sequences are SGHDT and YYEEEE. The J segment lost 7 bases and the V segment lost 0 bases, leaving 6 bases of the junction unmatched. The CDR3 sequence is 15 residues long. CDR3 sequence reads: CASSLELWDRGGYTF. The CDR3 nucleotides read TGTGCCAGCAGCTTGGAGTTGTGGGACAGGGGTGGCTACACCTTC.

This clonotype has more than one count but fewer than ten. The J gene is TRBJ2-7, the V gene TRBV15; D is undetermined. The V gene's germline CDR1 is LNHNV and CDR2 YYDKDF (reference sequence). Between the trimmed V and J ends, which lost 0 bases and 8 bases, there was a span of 17 bases. This CDR3 spans 15 amino acids. CDR3: CATSRDAAGVDKQYV. The DNA for the CDR3 is TGTGCCACCAGCAGAGATGCCGCCGGAGTAGACAAGCAGTACGTC.

Here the CDR3 reads CASSGRAHTGELFF. The CDR3 coding sequence is TGTGCCAGCAGTGGCCGGGCCCACACCGGGGAGCTGTTTTTT. The J gene is TRBJ2-2, the V gene TRBV25-1; D is unresolved. CDR3 length: 14 residues. V lost 4 bases and J 3 bases, leaving 9 bases between the germline ends. Germline lookup yields CDR1 MGHDK and CDR2 SYGVNS.

This clonotype was seen a few times. This chain links TRBV3-1 with TRBJ1-1; D call uncertain. Germline V lookup: CDR1 LGHDT, CDR2 YNNKEL (reference sequence). The CDR3 runs to 12 residues. V was shortened by 3 bases and J by 4 bases, with 6 bases between the two germline ends. CDR3 DNA: TGTGCCAGCAGCCAGGCCCGCACTGAAGCTTTCTTT. Amino acids: CASSQARTEAFF.

This clonotype was counted only a few times. The V gene is TRBV12-3 or TRBV12-4, the J gene TRBJ2-1; no definite D call. Trimming shortened V by 7 bases and J by 2 bases, and 12 bases separated the two germline ends. The CDR3 runs 14 residues. CDR3: CASNSPSTYNEQFF. As DNA, the CDR3 is TGTGCCAGCAATTCTCCCTCTACCTACAATGAGCAGTTCTTC.

The V and J genes are TRBV28 and TRBJ1-5, with D unresolved. Germline values: CDR1 MDHEN, CDR2 SYDVKM. This CDR3 has 13 amino acids. Trimming shortened V by 2 bases and J by 7 bases, and 9 bases separated the two germline ends. In DNA, the CDR3 is TGTGCCAGCAGTTTACAACCGGGGCAGCCCCAGCATTTT. Translating it yields CASSLQPGQPQHF.

This clonotype occurred many times. The chain has TRBV5-5 and TRBJ1-2, with D tentatively TRBD1 (5 bases). Between the trimmed V and J ends, which lost 3 bases and 7 bases, there was a span of 13 bases. The germline CDR1 and CDR2 sequences are SGHKS and YYEKEE (reference sequence). This CDR3 is built from 13 residues. CDR3 in DNA: TGTGCCAGCAGCTCAGGCCACAGGAGTGGCTACACCTTC. As protein: CASSSGHRSGYTF.

This chain links TRBV20-1 with TRBJ2-2, with TRBD2 identical over 7 bases. J was trimmed by 2 bases and V by 3 bases; bases with no gene match: 6. The CDR3 length is 15 residues. Germline values: CDR1 DFQATT, CDR2 SNEGSKA (reference sequence). CDR3 coding DNA: TGCAGTGCTAGCCCGACTAGCCCAAACACCGGGGAGCTGTTTTTT. This gives the protein CSASPTSPNTGELFF.

This clonotype appeared many times. V is TRBV24-1 and J is TRBJ2-3; D assignment may be TRBD1 or TRBD2 (6 bases each). Germline values: CDR1 KGHDR, CDR2 SFDVKD. The CDR3 length is 14 residues. V dropped 8 bases and J dropped 3 bases, with 14 bases sitting between them. The CDR3 bases are TGTGCCACCAAGGGGGGAGTGTGGACAGATACGCAGTATTTT. Encoded protein: CATKGGVWTDTQYF.

This clonotype was recorded a few times. This sequence joins TRBV29-1 and TRBJ2-3, with 8 bases that match TRBD2. Germline V CDR1 and CDR2: SQVTM, ANQGSEA. The CDR3 runs to 15 residues. V was pared by 7 bases and J by 1 base, with 10 bases of the junction left unmatched. CDR3 in amino acids: CSARTSGGRTDTQYF. The CDR3, as DNA: TGCAGCGCCCGTACCTCGGGGGGGCGCACAGATACGCAGTATTTT.

This clonotype was found a few times. CDR3 region: CASSVLDSPLHF. The DNA of the CDR3 is TGTGCCAGCAGCGTTCTGGATTCACCCCTCCACTTT. V is TRBV9 and J is TRBJ1-6, with D uncertain. Germline assignment: CDR1 SGDLS and CDR2 YYNGEE. V gave up 2 bases and J gave up 8 bases, with 5 bases separating them. The CDR3 has 12 residues.

The rearrangement uses TRBV6-1 and TRBJ1-5, with D possibly being TRBD1 (5 bases). Trimming removed 7 bases at V and 3 bases at J, with 10 bases between. The germline V gene encodes CDR1 MNHNS and CDR2 SASEGT. The CDR3 sequence is 13 residues long. CDR3 coding DNA: TGTGCCAGCATGAGGGGAACCAATCAGCCCCAGCATTTT. Its translation is CASMRGTNQPQHF.

The chain uses TRBV12-3 or TRBV12-4 and TRBJ2-3, with D perhaps TRBD2 (6 bases). V was pared by 8 bases and J by 2 bases, with 11 bases between. CDR3 length equals 13 residues. The CDR3 nucleotides read TGTGCCAGCCAACGGACTAACACAGATACGCAGTATTTT. It specifies CASQRTNTDTQYF.

This clonotype was detected ten times or more. The V call is TRBV6-5, the J call TRBJ2-1; unclear D gene. This CDR3 is built from 11 residues. The germline V gene encodes CDR1 MNHEY and CDR2 SVGAGI. The V end was cut by 6 bases, the J end by 6 bases, with 6 bases between. The DNA of the CDR3 is TGTGCCAGCAGACATATCAATGAGCAGTTCTTC. It yields the protein CASRHINEQFF.

J is TRBJ1-1 and V is TRBV7-2; weak D call: TRBD1 (5 bases). Trimming pared 5 bases from V and 11 bases from J, leaving 21 bases between. The CDR3 extends over 14 amino acids. Germline loops: CDR1 SGHTA, CDR2 FQGNSA. CDR3 bases: TGTGCCAGCAGCCTAGGAACCGCCTGGGACCGGGCTTTCTTT. This translates into CASSLGTAWDRAFF.

The J gene is TRBJ2-3, the V gene TRBV5-1; D is ambiguous. The germline V gene encodes CDR1 SGHRS and CDR2 YFSETQ. CDR3 size: 13 residues. V dropped 3 bases and J dropped 2 bases, with 7 bases sitting between them. The CDR3 bases are TGCGCCAGCAGCTCCCTGGACACAGATACGCAGTATTTT. It translates to CASSSLDTDTQYF. Based on the CDR3 plus reference TRBV5-1 and TRBJ2-3, the full variable domain is KAGVTQTPRYLIKTRGQQVTLSCSPISGHRSVSWYQQTPGQGLQFLFEYFSETQRNKGNFPGRFSGRQFSNSRSEMNVSTLELGDSALYLCASSSLDTDTQYFGPGTRLTVL.

The sample holds a few counts of this clonotype. This chain connects TRBV7-8 to TRBJ2-5; possibly TRBD1 for D (5 bases). The CDR3 is 15 amino acids. V lost 2 bases, J lost 5 bases, and 15 bases lay in between. In germline, CDR1 is SGHVS, CDR2 FQNEAQ. In DNA, the CDR3 is TGTGCCAGCAGCTTATTAGGGGTTGACTTCGAGACCCAGTACTTC. Translated: CASSLLGVDFETQYF.

This clonotype occurred a few times. The J gene is TRBJ1-3, the V gene TRBV7-9, with no clear D. The V gene's germline CDR1 is SEHNR and CDR2 FQNEAQ (reference sequence). Trimming left V 6 bases short and J 7 bases short, with 7 bases between. The CDR3 is made up of 11 amino acids. CDR3 sequence (DNA): TGTGCCAGCAGTTTTGTGAACACCATATATTTT. Protein product: CASSFVNTIYF. Using reference TRBV7-9 and TRBJ1-3 for the parts outside the CDR3, the full variable domain is DTGVSQNPRHKITKRGQNVTFRCDPISEHNRLYWYRQTLGQGPEFLTYFQNEAQLEKSRLLSDRFSAERPKGSFSTLEIQRTEQGDSAMYLCASSFVNTIYFGEGSWLTVV.

There are a few counts of this clonotype. The chain carries TRBV6-1 and TRBJ1-5, with a tentative D call TRBD1 (6 bases). This CDR3 comprises 14 residues. Germline V gene data show CDR1 as MNHNS and CDR2 as SASEGT. The CDR3 bases are TGTGGCGCGGCAGGGGAGTTTGGCAATCAGCCCCAGCATTTT. Protein sequence: CGAAGEFGNQPQHF.